This TCR beta chain was found in a study of blood T cell repertoires in COVID-19 (dated by TCRdb to 2018 to 2021). Some background on the complete study: Samples covering the acute and convalescent phases of COVID-19 were provided by collaborators in the United States, Italy and Spain. Samples came from the ongoing ImmuneRACE study (first 160 participants) plus 1,254 subjects from 6 global collaborators. The material from the prospective study consisted of cDNA or gDNA derived from T cells, B-cell-depleted T cells, or PBMCs. HLA class I and class II types, where available, came from metadata supplied by the sample provider rather than from assay-based typing. The repertoires were made available in a free public database intended to serve as a resource for research on the immune response to SARS-CoV-2. The dataset comprised deeply sampled blood TCRbeta repertoires from subjects exposed to, actively infected with, or recovered from COVID-19. Nearly every sample came with metadata listing a de-identified subject ID, COVID-19 status, age in years and sex. General study outcomes and caveats: How much clinical and demographic metadata was included differed by source and by participant, and the metadata was provided uncurated.

TCRbeta CDR3 regions were amplified from genomic DNA by means of the immunoSEQ Assay, a bias-controlled multiplex PCR. The published analysis was carried out like this. Nucleated cell counts per sample were estimated from amplification of reference gene primers within the assay. To quantify the absolute abundance of each unique TCRbeta CDR3 rearrangement, sequence reads were collapsed and filtered. Productive Simpson clonality was computed per sample as the square root of Simpson's diversity index over productive rearrangements. This is the immuneACCESS table as TCRdb keeps it, with only in-frame sequences that have V and J called. A part of the clones is gone; compared with another copy, unresolved V genes explain less than half, and the rest is unexplained. For V, J and clone size, that table is used; D and trimming come from the DNA. This sample has about 350,000 clones in its table, and roughly 86% of those were observed once. The top ten clones comprise 0.85% to 1.3% of the sample.

Participants in the prospective study were enrolled through a virtual design, were aged roughly 18 to 100 years, and lived in under 25 United States geographic areas. In the prospective study, participants were assigned to cohorts based on the clinical history participants reported in a screening survey and a study questionnaire. A participant counted as exposed if, within 2 weeks of entering the study, that participant had been in contact with someone who had a PCR-confirmed or clinician-diagnosed COVID-19 case. Mobile phlebotomists in the prospective study collected whole blood, serum and a nasopharyngeal or oropharyngeal swab from every participant. Over a roughly 2-month period, participants in the prospective study had the option of providing additional blood draws and questionnaires. Before DNA extraction, blood samples from the prospective study were shipped at room temperature or frozen.

Germline trimming: 10 bases from V, 0 bases from J; junction bases outside gene matches: 15. CDR1 SNHLY and CDR2 FYNNEI are derived from the germline V gene. The CDR3 goes from the cysteine to the phenylalanine over 16 residues. Left in the record is the CDR3 DNA by itself, 48 bases read in frame from the first base. Comments on this clone: This receptor's antigen is unknown. No qualities accompany the bases; no much larger clone lies one base away.

This receptor was taken from a woman aged 25-40 years who had been exposed to COVID-19. The source material was PBMCs or T cells enriched from blood (not recorded which). The rearrangement joined TRBV2 to TRBJ2-7; 7 bases in between match TRBD2. The CDR3 in this case is CAKGATSVASSYEQYF. At the DNA level, the sequence is TGTGCCAAAGGGGCCACTAGCGTCGCGAGCTCCTACGAGCAGTACTTC.